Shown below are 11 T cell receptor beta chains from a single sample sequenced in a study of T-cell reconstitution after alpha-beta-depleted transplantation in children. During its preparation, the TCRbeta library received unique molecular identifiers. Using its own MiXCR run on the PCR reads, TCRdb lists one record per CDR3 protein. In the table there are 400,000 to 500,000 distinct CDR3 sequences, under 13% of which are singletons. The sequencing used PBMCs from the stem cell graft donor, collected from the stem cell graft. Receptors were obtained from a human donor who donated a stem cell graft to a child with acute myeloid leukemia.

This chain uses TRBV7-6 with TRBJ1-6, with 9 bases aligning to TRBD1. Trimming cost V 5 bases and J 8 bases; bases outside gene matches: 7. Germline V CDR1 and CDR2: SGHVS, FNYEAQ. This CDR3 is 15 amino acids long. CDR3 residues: CASSQGQGRDSPLHF. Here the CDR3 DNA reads TGTGCCAGCAGCCAAGGACAGGGGAGGGATTCACCCCTCCACTTT. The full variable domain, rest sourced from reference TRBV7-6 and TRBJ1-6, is GAGVSQSPRYKVTKRGQDVALRCDPISGHVSLYWYRQALGQGPEFLTYFNYEAQQDKSGLPNDRFSAERPEGSISTLTIQRTEQRDSAMYRCASSQGQGRDSPLHFGNGTRLTVT.

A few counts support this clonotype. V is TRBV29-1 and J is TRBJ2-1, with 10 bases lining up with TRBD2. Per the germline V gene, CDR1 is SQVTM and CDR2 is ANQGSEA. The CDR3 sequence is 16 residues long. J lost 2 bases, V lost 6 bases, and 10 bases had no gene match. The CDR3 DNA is TGCAGCGTCCGGACTAGCGGCCTTAACCCCTACAATGAGCAGTTCTTC. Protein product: CSVRTSGLNPYNEQFF.

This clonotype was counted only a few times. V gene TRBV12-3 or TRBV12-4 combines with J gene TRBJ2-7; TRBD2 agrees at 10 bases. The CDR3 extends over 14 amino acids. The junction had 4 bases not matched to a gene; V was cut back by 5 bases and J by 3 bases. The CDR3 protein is CASSNRTSGYEQYF. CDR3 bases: TGTGCCAGCAGTAATCGGACTAGCGGCTACGAGCAGTACTTC.

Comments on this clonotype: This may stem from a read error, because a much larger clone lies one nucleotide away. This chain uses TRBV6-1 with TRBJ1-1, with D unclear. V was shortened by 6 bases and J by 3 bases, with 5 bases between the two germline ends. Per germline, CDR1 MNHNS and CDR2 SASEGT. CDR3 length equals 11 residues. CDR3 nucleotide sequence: TGTGCCAGCAGGAAGTACACTGAAGCTTTCTTT. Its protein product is CASRKYTEAFF.

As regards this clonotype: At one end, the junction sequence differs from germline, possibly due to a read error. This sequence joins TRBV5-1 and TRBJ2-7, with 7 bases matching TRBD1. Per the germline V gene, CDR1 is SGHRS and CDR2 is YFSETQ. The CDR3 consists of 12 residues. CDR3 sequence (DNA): TGCGCCAGCAGCGGGACAGCCTACCAGCAGTACTTC. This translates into CASSGTAYQQYF.

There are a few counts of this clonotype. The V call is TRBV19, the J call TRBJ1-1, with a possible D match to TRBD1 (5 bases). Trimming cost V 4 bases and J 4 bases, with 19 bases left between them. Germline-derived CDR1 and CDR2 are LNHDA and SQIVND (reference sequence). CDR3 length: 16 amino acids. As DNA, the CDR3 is TGTGCCAGTAGTAAGGGAAGGGACCTCACGGTCACTGAAGCTTTCTTT. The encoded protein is CASSKGRDLTVTEAFF.

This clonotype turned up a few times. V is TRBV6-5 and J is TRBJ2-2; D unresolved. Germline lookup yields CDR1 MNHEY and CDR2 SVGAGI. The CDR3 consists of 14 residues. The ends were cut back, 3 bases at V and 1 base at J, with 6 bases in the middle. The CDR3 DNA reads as TGTGCCAGCAGTTATATGGTGAACACCGGGGAGCTGTTTTTT. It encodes CASSYMVNTGELFF.

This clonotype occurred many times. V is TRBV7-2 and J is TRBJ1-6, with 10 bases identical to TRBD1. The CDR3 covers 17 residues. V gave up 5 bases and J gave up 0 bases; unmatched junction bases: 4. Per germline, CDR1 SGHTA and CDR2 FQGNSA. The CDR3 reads CASSGDRGSSYNSPLHF. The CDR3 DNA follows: TGTGCCAGCAGCGGGGACAGGGGAAGCTCCTATAATTCACCCCTCCACTTT.

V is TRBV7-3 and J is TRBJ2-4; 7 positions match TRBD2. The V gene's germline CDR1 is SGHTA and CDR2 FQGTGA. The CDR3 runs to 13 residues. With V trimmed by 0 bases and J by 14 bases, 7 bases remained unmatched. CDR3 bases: TGTGCCAGCAGCTTAACCCGGGACGGGAGGAAGTACTTC. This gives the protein CASSLTRDGRKYF.

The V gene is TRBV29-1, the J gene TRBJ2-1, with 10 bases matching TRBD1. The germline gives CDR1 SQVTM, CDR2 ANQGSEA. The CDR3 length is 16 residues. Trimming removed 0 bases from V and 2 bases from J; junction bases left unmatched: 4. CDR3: CSVEDRGQGTYNEQFF. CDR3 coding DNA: TGCAGCGTTGAAGATCGGGGACAGGGGACCTACAATGAGCAGTTCTTC.

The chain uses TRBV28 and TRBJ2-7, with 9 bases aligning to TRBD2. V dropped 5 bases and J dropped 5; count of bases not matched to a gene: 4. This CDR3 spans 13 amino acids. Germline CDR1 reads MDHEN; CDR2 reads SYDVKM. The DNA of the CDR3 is TGTGCCAGCAGTGGGGGACTAGCAGACGAGCAGTACTTC. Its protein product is CASSGGLADEQYF.